This record covers a single TCR beta chain. The antigen remains unidentified. This sample was included in a study of cytomegalovirus exposure and HLA in healthy donors. Profiling relied on immunoSEQ multiplex PCR, and the TCRdb table lists in-frame clones only, not all of them. This table holds 250,000 or so clones, around 87% found once. Findings of the study overall: Associated with cytomegalovirus, according to the listing, were approximately 160 TCR beta chains.

There are 15 residues in the CDR3. The germline V gene has CDR1 SGHVS and CDR2 FQNEAQ. V was cut by 2 bases and J by 0 bases, with 10 bases left in between. The sequenced material came from PBMCs. The sequence was obtained from a man between 18 and 35 years old in good health and CMV-seronegative. The chain joins TRBV7-8 to TRBJ1-2, with D possibly TRBD1 on 5 matching bases. Here the CDR3 reads CASSLRGGPNYGYTF. The CDR3 nucleotides are TGTGCCAGCAGCTTAAGGGGCGGTCCTAACTATGGCTACACCTTC.